Listed below are T cell receptor beta chains from one sample, sequenced in a study of T cell responses to AZD1222 COVID-19 vaccine. Assay used: immunoSEQ multiplex PCR; TCRdb lists only in-frame clones, some missing. The sample holds around 200,000 clones, 90% to 95% seen once. The specimen comprised peripheral blood, sampled 28 days after the second AZD1222 dose. The receptor set was obtained from an adult who received the AZD1222 COVID-19 vaccine. The CDR3 runs from the conserved cysteine through the conserved F or W. Each record gives: J gene, V gene, clone size, D gene, CDR3 length, CDR3 DNA, CDR3 protein. The D gene is left open where the match is weak. Part of the rows lack a size; the others show once, few, many or a class for expanded clones.

j_call: TRBJ1-2; v_call: TRBV6-6; clone_size: -; d_call: -; cdr3_length: 15; cdr3_nt: TGTGCCAGCAGTTACTCACAGGCCGATAACTATGGCTACACCTTC; cdr3_aa: CASSYSQADNYGYTF
j_call: TRBJ2-7; v_call: TRBV7-2; clone_size: -; d_call: TRBD2; cdr3_length: 15; cdr3_nt: TGTGCCAGCAGCTTAAGGCTAGCGGGGCCGTACGAGCAGTACTTC; cdr3_aa: CASSLRLAGPYEQYF
j_call: TRBJ2-2; v_call: TRBV7-2; clone_size: -; d_call: TRBD2; cdr3_length: 18; cdr3_nt: TGTGCCAGCAGCTTAGCGCAACTAGCGGGGGGGAACACCGGGGAGCTGTTTTTT; cdr3_aa: CASSLAQLAGGNTGELFF
j_call: TRBJ2-7; v_call: TRBV7-9; clone_size: -; d_call: TRBD2; cdr3_length: 16; cdr3_nt: TGTGCCAGCAGCCAGGCGGGGGGAAGGATGGGGAACGAGCAGTACTTC; cdr3_aa: CASSQAGGRMGNEQYF
j_call: TRBJ2-3; v_call: TRBV6-5; clone_size: -; d_call: -; cdr3_length: 15; cdr3_nt: TGTGCCAGCAGTTGGGGAGGGGGGACGACAGATACGCAGTATTTT; cdr3_aa: CASSWGGGTTDTQYF
j_call: TRBJ1-2; v_call: TRBV19; clone_size: -; d_call: -; cdr3_length: 13; cdr3_nt: TGTGCCAGTAGTAGGAAACAGGGAGACGGCTACACCTTC; cdr3_aa: CASSRKQGDGYTF
j_call: TRBJ2-6; v_call: TRBV24-1; clone_size: once; d_call: -; cdr3_length: 12; cdr3_nt: TGTGCCACGAAAGGTCGGGCCAACGTCCTGACTTTC; cdr3_aa: CATKGRANVLTF
j_call: TRBJ1-5; v_call: TRBV6-5; clone_size: once; d_call: TRBD1; cdr3_length: 14; cdr3_nt: TGTGCCAGTTGGGACAGGGGGCTGGACCAGCCCCAGCATTTT; cdr3_aa: CASWDRGLDQPQHF
j_call: TRBJ2-7; v_call: TRBV5-1; clone_size: -; d_call: TRBD2; cdr3_length: 13; cdr3_nt: TGCGCCAGCAGCTTGGCGGGGGGGAACGAGCAGTACTTC; cdr3_aa: CASSLAGGNEQYF
j_call: TRBJ1-2; v_call: TRBV19; clone_size: -; d_call: -; cdr3_length: 12; cdr3_nt: TGTGCCAGTAGTAAGGAGGGGGATGGCTACACCTTC; cdr3_aa: CASSKEGDGYTF
j_call: TRBJ1-5; v_call: TRBV29-1; clone_size: -; d_call: -; cdr3_length: 13; cdr3_nt: TGCAGCGTTGCGGACAGAATGAATCAGCCCCAGCATTTT; cdr3_aa: CSVADRMNQPQHF
j_call: TRBJ1-1; v_call: TRBV10-3; clone_size: -; d_call: TRBD1; cdr3_length: 14; cdr3_nt: TGTGCCATCAGGCGGACAGGGGGGAACACTGAAGCTTTCTTT; cdr3_aa: CAIRRTGGNTEAFF
j_call: TRBJ1-2; v_call: TRBV5-1; clone_size: -; d_call: -; cdr3_length: 13; cdr3_nt: TGCGCCAGCAGCCCTGGGGGGGACTATGGCTACACCTTC; cdr3_aa: CASSPGGDYGYTF
j_call: TRBJ2-3; v_call: TRBV7-9; clone_size: -; d_call: TRBD1; cdr3_length: 15; cdr3_nt: TGTGCCAGCAGCTCGGGACAGGGCGGCACAGATACGCAGTATTTT; cdr3_aa: CASSSGQGGTDTQYF
j_call: TRBJ1-6; v_call: TRBV6-5; clone_size: -; d_call: -; cdr3_length: 14; cdr3_nt: TGTGCCAGCGGAAAGACGGAGTATAATTCACCCCTCCACTTT; cdr3_aa: CASGKTEYNSPLHF
j_call: TRBJ1-1; v_call: TRBV28; clone_size: -; d_call: TRBD1; cdr3_length: 16; cdr3_nt: TGTGCCAGCAGCTCCGGGACAGGGGGCCTGGGCACTGAAGCTTTCTTT; cdr3_aa: CASSSGTGGLGTEAFF
j_call: TRBJ2-1; v_call: TRBV12-3/TRBV12-4; clone_size: -; d_call: -; cdr3_length: 12; cdr3_nt: TGTGCCTCAGAGAGCTCCTACAATGAGCAGTTCTTC; cdr3_aa: CASESSYNEQFF
j_call: TRBJ2-7; v_call: TRBV5-6; clone_size: -; d_call: -; cdr3_length: 13; cdr3_nt: TGTGCCAGCAGCTTTAACAGGGTCTACGAGCAGTACTTC; cdr3_aa: CASSFNRVYEQYF
j_call: TRBJ1-5; v_call: TRBV7-8; clone_size: -; d_call: -; cdr3_length: 15; cdr3_nt: TGTGCCAGCAGCTTAAGGACAAACCGGGATCAGCCCCAGCATTTT; cdr3_aa: CASSLRTNRDQPQHF
j_call: TRBJ2-3; v_call: TRBV11-3; clone_size: -; d_call: TRBD2; cdr3_length: 16; cdr3_nt: TGTGCCAGCACCAAACGGCTAGCGGGGGTAGGAGATACGCAGTATTTT; cdr3_aa: CASTKRLAGVGDTQYF
j_call: TRBJ2-1; v_call: TRBV9; clone_size: -; d_call: -; cdr3_length: 11; cdr3_nt: TGTGCCAGCAGCCCTGGGTATGAGCAGTTCTTC; cdr3_aa: CASSPGYEQFF
j_call: TRBJ1-3; v_call: TRBV2; clone_size: -; d_call: -; cdr3_length: 15; cdr3_nt: TGTGCCAGCAGTGATTTGGGGTGGAGGGGAAACACCATATATTTT; cdr3_aa: CASSDLGWRGNTIYF
j_call: TRBJ2-2; v_call: TRBV6-6; clone_size: -; d_call: -; cdr3_length: 12; cdr3_nt: TGTGCCAGCAGTTACTCAACCGGGGAGCTGTTTTTT; cdr3_aa: CASSYSTGELFF
j_call: TRBJ2-7; v_call: TRBV7-8; clone_size: -; d_call: -; cdr3_length: 15; cdr3_nt: TGTGCCAGCAGCTTAGCCGCGGGACGGTCCTACGAGCAGTACTTC; cdr3_aa: CASSLAAGRSYEQYF
j_call: TRBJ2-5; v_call: TRBV6-4; clone_size: once; d_call: TRBD1; cdr3_length: 16; cdr3_nt: TGTGCCAGCAGTGCTGTCCCGGGACAGGGGGGAGAGACCCAGTACTTC; cdr3_aa: CASSAVPGQGGETQYF
j_call: TRBJ2-1; v_call: TRBV12-3/TRBV12-4; clone_size: -; d_call: TRBD2; cdr3_length: 13; cdr3_nt: TGTGCCAGCAGTTTATATAGCGGGGGCCCGCAGTTCTTC; cdr3_aa: CASSLYSGGPQFF
j_call: TRBJ1-5; v_call: TRBV5-5; clone_size: -; d_call: -; cdr3_length: 14; cdr3_nt: TGTGCCAGCAGCTTGTACTCTAGCAATCAGCCCCAGCATTTT; cdr3_aa: CASSLYSSNQPQHF
j_call: TRBJ2-1; v_call: TRBV5-1; clone_size: -; d_call: TRBD2; cdr3_length: 17; cdr3_nt: TGCGCCAGTAACCGGAGATCGACTAGCGGGAGGTCGGGTGAGCAGTTCTTC; cdr3_aa: CASNRRSTSGRSGEQFF
j_call: TRBJ1-1; v_call: TRBV5-1; clone_size: -; d_call: -; cdr3_length: 15; cdr3_nt: TGCGCCAGCAGCTTGTTTGGCCAGGGTGATACTGAAGCTTTCTTT; cdr3_aa: CASSLFGQGDTEAFF
j_call: TRBJ2-1; v_call: TRBV2; clone_size: -; d_call: TRBD2; cdr3_length: 14; cdr3_nt: TGTGCCAGCAGTGTTGAGGGAGGGAACAATGAGCAGTTCTTC; cdr3_aa: CASSVEGGNNEQFF
j_call: TRBJ2-1; v_call: TRBV28; clone_size: -; d_call: -; cdr3_length: 16; cdr3_nt: TGTGCCAGCAGCCCGGTAAGCGGAAGCTCCTACAATGAGCAGTTCTTC; cdr3_aa: CASSPVSGSSYNEQFF
j_call: TRBJ1-5; v_call: TRBV28; clone_size: -; d_call: -; cdr3_length: 17; cdr3_nt: TGTGCCAGCAGTTTATTATCTCGGGGAGTCGGCAATCAGCCCCAGCATTTT; cdr3_aa: CASSLLSRGVGNQPQHF
j_call: TRBJ1-1; v_call: TRBV7-9; clone_size: -; d_call: -; cdr3_length: 11; cdr3_nt: TGTGCCAGCAGCTCAGCCCCTGAAGCTTTCTTT; cdr3_aa: CASSSAPEAFF
j_call: TRBJ1-5; v_call: TRBV19; clone_size: once; d_call: -; cdr3_length: 15; cdr3_nt: TGTGCCAGTAGTATAGGGGCAGGGAGCAATCAGCCCCAGCATTTT; cdr3_aa: CASSIGAGSNQPQHF
j_call: TRBJ1-2; v_call: TRBV21-1; clone_size: -; d_call: -; cdr3_length: 14; cdr3_nt: TGTGCCAGCGTCCAGGGGGCCCCCTTCTATGGCTACACCTTC; cdr3_aa: CASVQGAPFYGYTF